Below, 7 T cell receptor beta chains from the same sample are listed, as sequenced in a study of identical twins. Via MiXCR, TCRdb re-called the 5' RACE reads, giving one row per CDR3 protein. The repertoire holds hundreds of thousands of distinct CDR3 sequences, with roughly 18% as singletons. The sample was also linked to a second study, of T cells expressing NK-cell markers.

Sequenced material: PBMCs. The origin of the receptors is a woman aged 18-30 years in good health.

This clonotype has only a few counts. The gene calls are TRBV5-4 and TRBJ2-1, with 11 bases fitting TRBD1. Germline CDR1 reads SGHNT; CDR2 reads YYREEE (reference sequence). This CDR3 comprises 17 residues. The J segment lost 3 bases and the V segment lost 0 bases, leaving 5 bases of the junction unmatched. CDR3 region: CASSLAGTGGIYNEQFF. The CDR3 DNA reads as TGTGCCAGCAGCTTGGCCGGGACAGGGGGTATCTACAATGAGCAGTTCTTC.

This clonotype was seen more than once but under ten times. J is TRBJ2-5 and V is TRBV20-1, with 14 positions matching TRBD2. This CDR3 spans 15 amino acids. With V trimmed by 3 bases and J by 4 bases, 4 bases remained unmatched. Germline CDR1 reads DFQATT; CDR2 reads SNEGSKA (reference sequence). CDR3 sequence (DNA): TGCAGTGCTAGTGGGACTAGCGGGGGAGGAGAGACCCAGTACTTC. It yields the protein CSASGTSGGGETQYF.

This clonotype was detected only a few times. The CDR3 is CASSAINLANNEQFF. CDR3 nucleotides: TGTGCCAGCAGTGCAATAAATCTAGCGAACAATGAGCAGTTCTTC. The chain links TRBV2 to TRBJ2-1; tentative D call: TRBD2 (6 bases). The V end was cut by 4 bases, the J end by 5 bases, with 15 bases between. This CDR3 is 15 amino acids long. CDR1 SNHLY and CDR2 FYNNEI come from the germline V gene. The whole variable domain, filled in from reference TRBV2 and TRBJ2-1, reads EPEVTQTPSHQVTQMGQEVILRCVPISNHLYFYWYRQILGQKVEFLVSFYNNEISEKSEIFDDQFSVERPDGSNFTLKIRSTKLEDSAMYFCASSAINLANNEQFFGPGTRLTVL.

This clonotype was seen more than once but under ten times. This chain connects TRBV20-1 to TRBJ2-3; 8 nucleotides match TRBD2. V was pared by 3 bases and J by 3 bases, with 5 bases of the junction left unmatched. Germline loops: CDR1 DFQATT, CDR2 SNEGSKA (reference sequence). CDR3 length equals 14 residues. The CDR3 spells CSASKREGTDTQYF. CDR3 bases: TGCAGTGCTAGTAAACGGGAGGGTACAGATACGCAGTATTTT.

This chain joins TRBV7-2 and TRBJ1-2; no clear D gene. The V gene's germline CDR1 is SGHTA and CDR2 FQGNSA. The CDR3 covers 14 residues. With 1 base removed from V and 0 bases from J, the gap between germline ends came to 6 bases. This CDR3 is CASSLEVTNYGYTF. As DNA, the CDR3 is TGTGCCAGCAGCTTAGAGGTGACTAACTATGGCTACACCTTC.

This clonotype was observed many times. The chain carries TRBV9 and TRBJ2-5, with 7 nucleotides matching TRBD1. V gave up 2 bases and J gave up 4 bases; unmatched junction bases: 5. The germline V gene has CDR1 SGDLS and CDR2 YYNGEE. The CDR3 runs to 14 residues. The CDR3 nucleotides are TGTGCCAGCAGCGTTACCGCAGGGGGAGAGACCCAGTACTTC. Translation: CASSVTAGGETQYF.

The chain joins TRBV9 to TRBJ2-1; TRBD2 aligns across 14 bases. Per the germline V gene, CDR1 is SGDLS and CDR2 is YYNGEE. V lost 3 bases, J lost 6 bases, and 8 bases stayed unmatched. CDR3 length: 17 amino acids. The CDR3 region is CASSEGLAGVQGNEQFF. In DNA, the CDR3 is TGTGCCAGCAGCGAGGGACTAGCGGGAGTTCAAGGCAATGAGCAGTTCTTC.